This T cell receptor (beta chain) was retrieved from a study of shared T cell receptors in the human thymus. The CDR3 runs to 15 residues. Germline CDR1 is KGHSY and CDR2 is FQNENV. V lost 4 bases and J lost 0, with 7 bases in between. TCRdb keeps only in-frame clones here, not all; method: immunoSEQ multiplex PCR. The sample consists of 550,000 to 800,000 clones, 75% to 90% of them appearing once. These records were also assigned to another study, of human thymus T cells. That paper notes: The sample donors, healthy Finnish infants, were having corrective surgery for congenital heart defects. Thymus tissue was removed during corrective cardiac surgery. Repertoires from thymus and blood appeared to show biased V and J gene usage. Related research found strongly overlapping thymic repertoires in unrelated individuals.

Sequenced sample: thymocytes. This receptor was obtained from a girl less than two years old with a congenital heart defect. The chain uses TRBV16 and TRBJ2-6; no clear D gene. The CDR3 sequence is CASSPAGSGANVLTF. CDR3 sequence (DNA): TGTGCCAGCAGCCCTGCAGGCTCTGGGGCCAACGTCCTGACTTTC.